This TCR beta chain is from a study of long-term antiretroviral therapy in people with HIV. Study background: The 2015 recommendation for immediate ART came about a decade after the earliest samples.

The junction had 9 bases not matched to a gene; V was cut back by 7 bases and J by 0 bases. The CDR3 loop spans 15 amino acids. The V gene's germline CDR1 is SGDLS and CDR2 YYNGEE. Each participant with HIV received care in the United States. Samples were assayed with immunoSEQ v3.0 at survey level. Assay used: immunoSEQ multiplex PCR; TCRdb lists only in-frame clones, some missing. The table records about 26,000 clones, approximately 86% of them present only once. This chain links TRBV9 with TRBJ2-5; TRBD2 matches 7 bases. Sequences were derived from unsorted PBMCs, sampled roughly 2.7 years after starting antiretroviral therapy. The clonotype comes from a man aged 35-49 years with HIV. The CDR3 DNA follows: TGTGCCAGCGCCCCGGGGGGAGCCGACCAAGAGACCCAGTACTTC. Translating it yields CASAPGGADQETQYF. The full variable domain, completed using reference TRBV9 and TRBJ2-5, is DSGVTQTPKHLITATGQRVTLRCSPRSGDLSVYWYQQSLDQGLQFLIQYYNGEERAKGNILERFSAQQFPDLHSELNLSSLELGDSALYFCASAPGGADQETQYFGPGTRLLVL.